The rows below give T cell receptor beta chains drawn from one sample of a study of chemoradiotherapy in HPV16-positive cancers. TCRdb's copy holds only in-frame clones and misses some; the assay was immunoSEQ multiplex PCR. This sample has tens of thousands of clones, with 80% found just once. Sequenced material: blood, taken from a patient who underwent chemoradiotherapy. The receptor set was obtained from a human donor with HPV-associated anogenital cancer. Each CDR3 is given with its conserved first and last residue. The order of the fields is CDR3 length, D gene, J gene, clone size, V gene, CDR3 protein, CDR3 DNA. D genes are given only for firm matches. Only some rows state a clone size, as once, few, many or a class for expanded clones.

18,TRBD2,TRBJ2-5,once,TRBV7-2,CASSSRPGLAGGRETQYF,TGTGCCAGCAGCTCTCGACCGGGACTAGCGGGGGGGCGAGAGACCCAGTACTTC
15,TRBD2,TRBJ2-3,NA,TRBV5-1,CASSLTSGGVDTQYF,TGCGCCAGCAGCTTGACTAGCGGGGGAGTAGATACGCAGTATTTT
11,NA,TRBJ2-3,NA,TRBV7-9,CASGWVGTQYF,TGTGCCAGCGGGTGGGTGGGTACGCAGTATTTT
13,NA,TRBJ1-2,NA,TRBV7-3,CASSVDSNYGYTF,TGTGCCAGCAGCGTGGACAGCAACTATGGCTACACCTTC
13,NA,TRBJ1-2,NA,TRBV7-9,CASEAGGYYGYTF,TGTGCCAGCGAGGCCGGTGGATACTATGGCTACACCTTC
17,TRBD1,TRBJ1-6,once,TRBV25-1,CASSSPGTAQMDSPLHF,TGTGCCAGCAGTTCCCCCGGGACAGCCCAAATGGATTCACCCCTCCACTTT
13,NA,TRBJ2-1,NA,TRBV6-5,CASSYAHRDEQFF,TGTGCCAGCAGTTACGCCCATAGGGATGAGCAGTTCTTC
14,NA,TRBJ2-1,NA,TRBV5-4,CASSPRDRLDEQFF,TGTGCCAGCAGCCCTCGGGACCGCCTCGATGAGCAGTTCTTC
16,TRBD1,TRBJ2-1,NA,TRBV18,CASSQTAGQVYNEQFF,TGTGCCAGCTCACAAACCGCGGGACAGGTTTACAATGAGCAGTTCTTC
11,NA,TRBJ2-3,NA,TRBV10-3,CAISEADTQYF,TGTGCCATCAGTGAGGCAGATACGCAGTATTTT
14,NA,TRBJ1-1,NA,TRBV6-5,CASSSGLTGTEAFF,TGTGCCAGCAGTTCCGGACTTACGGGGACTGAAGCTTTCTTT
14,TRBD1,TRBJ2-7,NA,TRBV23-1,CASSLGQALKEQYF,TGCGCCAGCAGTCTTGGACAGGCCCTCAAGGAGCAGTACTTC
15,NA,TRBJ2-7,NA,TRBV27,CASSPSTRAGYEQYF,TGTGCCAGCAGTCCGTCGACCCGCGCGGGTTACGAGCAGTACTTC
13,TRBD2,TRBJ2-7,NA,TRBV29-1,CSVGTSGTYEQYF,TGCAGCGTTGGGACTAGCGGAACCTACGAGCAGTACTTC
13,NA,TRBJ1-5,NA,TRBV27,CASRWTFNQPQHF,TGTGCCAGCAGATGGACGTTCAATCAGCCCCAGCATTTT
16,TRBD1,TRBJ2-7,NA,TRBV10-3,CAISESAPDRDREQYF,TGTGCCATCAGTGAGTCTGCCCCGGACAGGGATCGCGAGCAGTACTTC
14,TRBD2,TRBJ2-5,NA,TRBV5-8,CASSRGLAEETQYF,TGTGCCAGCAGCAGAGGACTAGCGGAAGAGACCCAGTACTTC
15,NA,TRBJ1-6,NA,TRBV4-2,CASSQVGRGNSPLHF,TGTGCCAGCAGCCAAGTGGGCAGGGGTAATTCACCCCTCCACTTT
12,NA,TRBJ1-1,few,TRBV5-1,CASSLGRAEAFF,TGCGCCAGCAGCTTAGGGAGGGCTGAAGCTTTCTTT
15,NA,TRBJ2-2,NA,TRBV7-3,CASSLAPENTGELFF,TGTGCCAGCAGCTTGGCACCGGAGAACACCGGGGAGCTGTTTTTT
14,NA,TRBJ1-2,NA,TRBV7-9,CASSSSGGGYGYTF,TGTGCCAGCAGCTCATCCGGCGGGGGCTATGGCTACACCTTC
14,NA,TRBJ1-3,NA,TRBV13,CASSAALSGNTIYF,TGTGCCAGCAGCGCCGCCCTTTCTGGAAACACCATATATTTT
13,NA,TRBJ2-5,NA,TRBV5-1,CASSSFPGETQYF,TGCGCCAGCAGCTCCTTCCCTGGGGAGACCCAGTACTTC
14,NA,TRBJ1-2,NA,TRBV28,CASSLSGANYGYTF,TGTGCCAGCAGTTTATCAGGGGCTAACTATGGCTACACCTTC
18,TRBD1,TRBJ2-2,NA,TRBV6-4,CASSVSVGQGANTGELFF,TGTGCCAGCAGTGTTTCTGTAGGACAGGGGGCGAACACCGGGGAGCTGTTTTTT
15,NA,TRBJ1-1,NA,TRBV5-5,CASSSSRGPNTEAFF,TGTGCCAGCAGCTCTAGTAGGGGCCCGAACACTGAAGCTTTCTTT
15,NA,TRBJ1-2,NA,TRBV5-1,CASSPVGGGNYGYTF,TGCGCCAGCAGCCCGGTCGGGGGAGGGAACTATGGCTACACCTTC
15,NA,TRBJ2-1,NA,TRBV6-5,CASSYDRVVYNEQFF,TGTGCCAGCAGTTATGATCGGGTGGTGTACAATGAGCAGTTCTTC
17,NA,TRBJ2-1,NA,TRBV13,CASSLIRGPEDGDEQFF,TGTGCCAGCAGCTTAATCCGTGGACCCGAAGATGGGGATGAGCAGTTCTTC
13,NA,TRBJ1-2,NA,TRBV16,CASRLTGPHGYTF,TGTGCCAGCAGACTAACCGGTCCCCATGGCTACACCTTC
14,NA,TRBJ1-1,NA,TRBV7-9,CASSLESGGTEAFF,TGTGCCAGCAGCTTAGAATCGGGGGGCACTGAAGCTTTCTTT
15,TRBD2,TRBJ2-2,NA,TRBV6-5,CASSYGGGRTGELFF,TGTGCCAGCAGTTACGGCGGGGGGCGGACCGGGGAGCTGTTTTTT
13,NA,TRBJ1-2,NA,TRBV27,CASSFLGGEGYTF,TGTGCCAGCAGTTTTCTCGGGGGCGAGGGCTACACCTTC
13,TRBD1,TRBJ2-7,NA,TRBV5-1,CASSGGQAYEQYF,TGCGCCAGCAGCGGTGGACAGGCCTACGAGCAGTACTTC
14,NA,TRBJ2-1,NA,TRBV9,CASSVATRGNEQFF,TGTGCCAGCAGCGTAGCTACGAGGGGCAATGAGCAGTTCTTC
16,TRBD2,TRBJ2-3,NA,TRBV11-3,CASSMGLAGTTDTQYF,TGTGCCAGCAGCATGGGACTAGCGGGGACCACAGATACGCAGTATTTT
15,NA,TRBJ1-5,NA,TRBV6-1,CASSSLPGAKEPQHF,TGTGCCAGCAGCTCTCTACCCGGGGCAAAGGAGCCCCAGCATTTT
14,TRBD1,TRBJ1-4,NA,TRBV10-1,CASSEGGSNEKLFF,TGCGCCAGCAGTGAAGGGGGCTCGAATGAAAAACTGTTTTTT
14,TRBD1,TRBJ2-7,NA,TRBV11-3,CASSYGTATYEQYF,TGTGCCAGCAGCTACGGGACAGCTACCTACGAGCAGTACTTC
11,NA,TRBJ2-7,NA,TRBV20-1,CSATISYEQYF,TGCAGTGCCACTATCTCCTACGAGCAGTACTTC
17,NA,TRBJ2-3,NA,TRBV7-2,CASSLTAGHISTDTQYF,TGTGCCAGCAGCTTAACCGCGGGACACATAAGCACAGATACGCAGTATTTT
18,TRBD2,TRBJ2-7,NA,TRBV9,CASSAATSGGATTYEQYF,TGTGCCAGCAGCGCGGCGACTAGCGGGGGGGCCACAACCTACGAGCAGTACTTC
14,NA,TRBJ1-3,NA,TRBV27,CASRPGVSGNTIYF,TGTGCCAGCAGGCCAGGGGTCTCTGGAAACACCATATATTTT
14,NA,TRBJ2-2,once,TRBV6-1,CASSTGSLRRELFF,TGTGCCAGCAGCACAGGGTCCCTCCGCCGGGAGCTGTTTTTT
16,NA,TRBJ2-2,NA,TRBV5-1,CASSLSGGANTGELFF,TGCGCCAGCAGCTTGTCTGGCGGCGCGAACACCGGGGAGCTGTTTTTT
16,NA,TRBJ1-5,NA,TRBV7-8,CASSLGRGALNQPQHF,TGTGCCAGCAGCTTAGGCCGGGGGGCCCTCAATCAGCCCCAGCATTTT
14,NA,TRBJ2-1,NA,TRBV4-1,CASSHPGSYNEQFF,TGCGCCAGCAGCCACCCGGGTTCCTACAATGAGCAGTTCTTC
13,TRBD2,TRBJ2-5,NA,TRBV7-7,CASSLSGVETQYF,TGTGCCAGCAGCCTAAGCGGGGTAGAGACCCAGTACTTC
17,NA,TRBJ1-5,NA,TRBV4-1,CASSQDVLGGGYQPQHF,TGCGCCAGCAGCCAAGATGTATTGGGAGGAGGTTATCAGCCCCAGCATTTT
16,NA,TRBJ2-7,NA,TRBV5-1,CASSLAASGEGYEQYF,TGCGCCAGCAGCTTGGCCGCGTCCGGGGAAGGGTACGAGCAGTACTTC
15,TRBD1,TRBJ2-7,NA,TRBV6-5,CASRPTGTGSYEQYF,TGTGCCAGCAGGCCGACCGGGACAGGGTCATACGAGCAGTACTTC